This record concerns one T cell receptor beta chain sequence. As yet, its antigen is unknown. This sample is part of a study of T cell responses to AZD1222 COVID-19 vaccine. Overall study context: Pooled together were second doses at about 4 or about 12 weeks.

The CDR3 has 16 residues. Per the germline V gene, CDR1 is KGHDR and CDR2 is SFDVKD. Trimming left V 7 bases short and J 4 bases short, with 18 bases between. This table comes from immunoSEQ multiplex PCR, and its TCRdb copy is limited to in-frame clones, with some not included. The sample carries 75,000 to 100,000 clones, about 85% recorded once. Findings and caveats of the study: Of spike-specific TCRs, nearly half reportedly target regions left unmutated in variants.

This TCR came from an adult in good health. The rearrangement uses TRBV24-1 and TRBJ2-2; D gene uncertain. Sequenced here: peripheral blood, sampled on day 0 of AZD1222 vaccination. CDR3 residues: CATSPATLGGTGELFF. For the CDR3, the DNA is TGTGCCACCAGCCCAGCCACTCTGGGTGGCACCGGGGAGCTGTTTTTT.